This T cell receptor (beta chain) was sequenced during a study of blood T cell repertoires in COVID-19. Study overall: PBMCs, B-cell-depleted T cells, or T cells were the source of the cDNA or gDNA that made up the material.

Categorization into cohorts depended on clinical history that participants reported. There are 16 residues in the CDR3. Germline CDR1 and CDR2: MGHRA and YSYEKL. V dropped 4 bases and J dropped 0 bases, with 13 bases sitting between them. Assay: immunoSEQ multiplex PCR; the TCRdb copy retains only in-frame clones and omits some. The sample has approximately 480,000 clones, 87% seen once; the top ten hold around 0.64%. Input material: PBMCs or T cells enriched from blood (not recorded which). The rearrangement uses TRBV4-1 and TRBJ2-1; D possibly corresponds to TRBD1 (5 bases). This sequence was found in a woman between 18 and 29 years old who had recovered from COVID-19. This CDR3 is CASSLLGAVSYNEQFF. As DNA, the CDR3 is TGCGCCAGCAGCCTCCTAGGGGCCGTCTCCTACAATGAGCAGTTCTTC.